This T cell receptor (beta chain) appears in the sequencing data of a study of cytomegalovirus exposure and HLA in healthy donors. General study results and limits: Upon later analysis, HLA-associated TCR beta chains proved more clonally expanded than other, equally common chains. The authors reported that TCR beta sequences could predict HLA-A and HLA-B alleles. These predictions were accurate for most subjects in the first cohort. As a later analysis showed, a missense DCLRE1C variant was linked to trimming of TCR beta V- and J-genes.

The PCR employed 60 Vbeta primers together with 13 Jbeta primers. Measured with immunoSEQ multiplex PCR; TCRdb has only the in-frame clones, and not every one. The sample has about 110,000 clones; approximately 80% are singletons. A remark on this clone: Its matching antigen is unknown.

Donors were nominally healthy when sampled, though unrecorded immune exposures were likely. Trimming shortened V by 2 bases and J by 2 bases, and 13 bases separated the two germline ends. The CDR3 runs to 16 residues. Germline V CDR1 and CDR2: MDHEN, SYDVKM. Sequenced: PBMCs. The sequence derives from a woman aged 30 to 39 in good health and CMV-seronegative. The chain has TRBV28 and TRBJ1-5; D is possibly TRBD1 (6 bases). The CDR3 loop reads CASSLIARGGNQPQHF. In DNA form, the CDR3 reads TGTGCCAGCAGTTTAATTGCCAGGGGCGGCAATCAGCCCCAGCATTTT. Full variable domain (rest looked up from reference TRBV28 and TRBJ1-5): DVKVTQSSRYLVKRTGEKVFLECVQDMDHENMFWYRQDPGLGLRLIYFSYDVKMKEKGDIPEGYSVSREKKERFSLILESASTNQTSMYLCASSLIARGGNQPQHFGDGTRLSIL.